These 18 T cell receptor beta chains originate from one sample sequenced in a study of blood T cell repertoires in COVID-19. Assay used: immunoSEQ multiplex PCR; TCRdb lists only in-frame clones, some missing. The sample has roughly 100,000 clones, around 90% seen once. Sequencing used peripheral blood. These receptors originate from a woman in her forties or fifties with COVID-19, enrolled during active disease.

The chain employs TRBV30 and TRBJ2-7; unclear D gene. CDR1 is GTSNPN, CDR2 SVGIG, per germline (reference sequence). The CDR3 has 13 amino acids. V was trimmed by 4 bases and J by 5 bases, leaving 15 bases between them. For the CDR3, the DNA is TGTGCCTGGATTGGTCAGGTCCCTCACGAGCAGTACTTC. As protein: CAWIGQVPHEQYF.

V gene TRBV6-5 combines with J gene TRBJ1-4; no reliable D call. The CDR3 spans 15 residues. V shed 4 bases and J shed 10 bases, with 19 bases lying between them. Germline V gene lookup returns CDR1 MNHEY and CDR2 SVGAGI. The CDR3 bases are TGTGCCAGCAGTTCGCGGAGCGGGGTCAACGGAAAACTGTTTTTT. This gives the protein CASSSRSGVNGKLFF.

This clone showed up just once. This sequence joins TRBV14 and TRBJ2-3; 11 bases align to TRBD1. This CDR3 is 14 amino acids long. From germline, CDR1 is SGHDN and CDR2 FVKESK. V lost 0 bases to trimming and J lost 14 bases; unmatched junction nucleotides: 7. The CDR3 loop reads CASSQDGGQGAVYF. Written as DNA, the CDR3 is TGTGCCAGCAGCCAAGATGGAGGACAGGGGGCGGTGTATTTT.

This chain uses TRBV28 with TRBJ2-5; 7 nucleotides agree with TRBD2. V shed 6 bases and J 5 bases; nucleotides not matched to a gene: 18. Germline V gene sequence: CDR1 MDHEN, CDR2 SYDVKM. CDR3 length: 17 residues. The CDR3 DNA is TGTGCCAGCAGCCCCGGGACCCCGGGACTACTGGGGGAGACCCAGTACTTC. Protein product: CASSPGTPGLLGETQYF.

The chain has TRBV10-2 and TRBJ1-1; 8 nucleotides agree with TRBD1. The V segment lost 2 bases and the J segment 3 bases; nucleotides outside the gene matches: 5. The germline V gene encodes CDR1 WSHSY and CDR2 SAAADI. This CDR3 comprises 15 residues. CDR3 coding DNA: TGCGCCAGCAGTGAGGCTACAGGGGGGTACACTGAAGCTTTCTTT. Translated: CASSEATGGYTEAFF.

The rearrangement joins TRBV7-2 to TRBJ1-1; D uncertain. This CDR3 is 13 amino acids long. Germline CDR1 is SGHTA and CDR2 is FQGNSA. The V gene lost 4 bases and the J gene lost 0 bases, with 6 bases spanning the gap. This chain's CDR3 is CASSSPLNTEAFF. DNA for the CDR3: TGTGCCAGCAGCTCCCCCTTGAACACTGAAGCTTTCTTT.

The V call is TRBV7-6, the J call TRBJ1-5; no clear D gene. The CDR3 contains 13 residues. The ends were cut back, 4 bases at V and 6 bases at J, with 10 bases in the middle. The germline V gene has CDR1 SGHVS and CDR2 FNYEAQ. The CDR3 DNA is TGTGCCAGCAGCTCCGGGTACGGTCAGCCCCAGCATTTT. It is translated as CASSSGYGQPQHF.

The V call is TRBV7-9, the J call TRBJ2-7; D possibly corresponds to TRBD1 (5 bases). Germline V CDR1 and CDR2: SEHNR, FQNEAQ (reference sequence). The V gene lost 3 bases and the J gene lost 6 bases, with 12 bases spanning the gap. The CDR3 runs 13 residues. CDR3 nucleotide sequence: TGTGCCAGCAGCTTGCAGGGCCAAGGCGAGCAGTACTTC. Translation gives CASSLQGQGEQYF.

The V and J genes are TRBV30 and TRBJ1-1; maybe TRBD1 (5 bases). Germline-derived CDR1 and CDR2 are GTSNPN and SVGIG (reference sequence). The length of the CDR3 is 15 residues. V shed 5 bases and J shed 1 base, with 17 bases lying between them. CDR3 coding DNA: TGTGCCTGGTCTGCCTCCTTTACAGGGAACACTGAAGCTTTCTTT. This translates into CAWSASFTGNTEAFF.

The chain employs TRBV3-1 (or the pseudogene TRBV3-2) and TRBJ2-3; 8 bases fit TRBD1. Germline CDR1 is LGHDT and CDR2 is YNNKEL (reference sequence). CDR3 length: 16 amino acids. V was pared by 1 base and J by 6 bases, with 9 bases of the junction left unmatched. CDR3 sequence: CASSQGSQGAPDTQYF. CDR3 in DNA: TGTGCCAGCAGCCAAGGCAGCCAGGGGGCGCCTGATACGCAGTATTTT.

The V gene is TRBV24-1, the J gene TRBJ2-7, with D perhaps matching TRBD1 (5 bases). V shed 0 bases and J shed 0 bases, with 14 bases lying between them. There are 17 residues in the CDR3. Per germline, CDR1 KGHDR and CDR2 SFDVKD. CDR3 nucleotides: TGTGCCACCAGTGATTTGCCGACAGCTACCAACTCCTACGAGCAGTACTTC. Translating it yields CATSDLPTATNSYEQYF.

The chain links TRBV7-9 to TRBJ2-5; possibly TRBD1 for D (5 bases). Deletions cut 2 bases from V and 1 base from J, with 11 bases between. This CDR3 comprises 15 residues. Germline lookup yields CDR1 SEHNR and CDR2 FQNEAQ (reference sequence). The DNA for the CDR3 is TGTGCCAGCAGCTTATATCTCAGGGCCCAAGAGACCCAGTACTTC. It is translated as CASSLYLRAQETQYF.

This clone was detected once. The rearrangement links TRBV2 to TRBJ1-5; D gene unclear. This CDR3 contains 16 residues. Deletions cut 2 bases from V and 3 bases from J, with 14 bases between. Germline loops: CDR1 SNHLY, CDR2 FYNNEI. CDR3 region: CASSEKGGLDNQPQHF. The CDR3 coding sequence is TGTGCCAGCAGTGAAAAGGGAGGGCTAGACAATCAGCCCCAGCATTTT.

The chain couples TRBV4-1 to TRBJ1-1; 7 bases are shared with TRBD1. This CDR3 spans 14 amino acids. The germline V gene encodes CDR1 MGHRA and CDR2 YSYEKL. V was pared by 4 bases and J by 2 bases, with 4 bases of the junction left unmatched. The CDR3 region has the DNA TGCGCCAGCAGCCGGACAGGAGATAACACTGAAGCTTTCTTT. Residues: CASSRTGDNTEAFF.

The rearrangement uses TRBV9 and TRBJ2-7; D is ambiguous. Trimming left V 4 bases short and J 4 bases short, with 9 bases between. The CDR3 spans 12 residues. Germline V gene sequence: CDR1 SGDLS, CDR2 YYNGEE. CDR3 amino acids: CASSPSGYEQYF. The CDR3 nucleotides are TGTGCCAGCAGCCCCTCGGGTTACGAGCAGTACTTC.

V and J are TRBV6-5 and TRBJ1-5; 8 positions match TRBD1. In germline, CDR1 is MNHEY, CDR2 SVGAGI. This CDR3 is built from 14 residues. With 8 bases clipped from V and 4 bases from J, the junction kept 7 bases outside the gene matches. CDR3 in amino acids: CASSGQDSNQPQHF. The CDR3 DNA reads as TGTGCCAGCTCGGGACAGGACTCTAATCAGCCCCAGCATTTT.

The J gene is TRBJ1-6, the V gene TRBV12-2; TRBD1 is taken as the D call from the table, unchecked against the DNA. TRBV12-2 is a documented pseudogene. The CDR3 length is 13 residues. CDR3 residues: CASRFRVRSPLHF. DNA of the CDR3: TGTGCAAGTCGCTTCAGGGTGCGGTCACCCCTCCACTTT.

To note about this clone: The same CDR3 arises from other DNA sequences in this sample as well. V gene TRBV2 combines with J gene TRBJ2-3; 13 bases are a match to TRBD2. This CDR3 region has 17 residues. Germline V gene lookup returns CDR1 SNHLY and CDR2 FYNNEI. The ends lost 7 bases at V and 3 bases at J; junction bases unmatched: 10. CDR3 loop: CASKRWTSGGGTDTQYF. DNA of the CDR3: TGTGCCAGCAAGCGTTGGACTAGCGGGGGAGGGACAGATACGCAGTATTTT.